This note documents a single T cell receptor beta chain sequence. This sample is part of a study of long-term antiretroviral therapy in people with HIV. Germline assignment: CDR1 ENHRY and CDR2 SYGVKD. The CDR3 covers 14 residues. The V gene lost 0 bases and the J gene lost 2 bases, with 8 bases spanning the gap. Survey-level resolution applied to immunoSEQ assay v3.0. What sequencing targeted per sample was about 35,000-50,000 T-cell genomes. Sequenced by immunoSEQ multiplex PCR; TCRdb stores in-frame clones only, minus some. The sample carries approximately 29,000 clones, 85% to 95% recorded once. The genes are TRBV10-3 and TRBJ2-7, with D uncertain. This TCR derives from a middle-aged man with HIV. Sequenced here: unsorted PBMCs, sampled 6.2 years after starting antiretroviral therapy. The CDR3: CAISESSTPYEQYF. The CDR3 nucleotides are TGTGCCATCAGTGAGTCTTCGACTCCCTACGAGCAGTACTTC.